This T cell receptor beta chain comes out of a study of vaccination effects on CD4 cells after COVID-19. Overall study context: All study participants received two doses of BNT162b2 or mRNA-1273 vaccine. Among convalescent patients, two provided samples 16 days and one week before vaccination. General observations from the study: Clonal contraction was marked in infection- and vaccine-induced clones late after vaccination.

Germline CDR1 reads SQVTM; CDR2 reads ANQGSEA. The CDR3 has 12 amino acids. The V and J ends lost 7 bases and 9 bases respectively, with 17 bases between them. Some clones are missing from TCRdb's copy, which holds only in-frame ones; the method was immunoSEQ multiplex PCR. The data show 50,000 to 70,000 clones, 72% seen once. As to this clone: No antigen is known for it.

Isolation of CD4+ T cells took place after more than 9 days of culture. The gene calls are TRBV29-1 and TRBJ2-3, with D maybe TRBD1 (6 bases). The origin of this receptor is a human donor who had a prior SARS-CoV-2 infection. The source material was CD4+ T cells from PBMCs cultured without peptide, sampled before COVID-19 vaccination. CDR3 sequence reads: CSAVAQGSTQYF. In nucleotides, the CDR3 is TGCAGCGCCGTAGCACAGGGATCGACGCAGTATTTT.